Below, 8 T cell receptor beta chains from the same sample are listed, as sequenced in a study of blood T cells in healthy people across ages (dated by TCRdb to the mid-2010s). Receptor amplification or capture employed 5' RACE. Sequencing was carried out with an Illumina HiSeq 2500. A second PCR of roughly 7 to 11 cycles was run with a J-beta primer mix and a sample-barcoded 5' primer. TCRdb cleaned the public reads at Q25 with fastp, built clones with MiXCR and kept in-frame beta chains. Each entry is one CDR3 protein sequence, shown with its most common DNA and genes. In all, the sample holds approximately 730,000 distinct CDR3 sequences, and roughly 44% of those were seen once. Jointly, the top ten make up 20% of the sample. The sample was blood. The receptor source for this set is a woman aged 60 to 75 in good health.

The rearrangement uses TRBV7-9 and TRBJ1-3; D call uncertain. The germline V gene encodes CDR1 SEHNR and CDR2 FQNEAQ (reference sequence). This CDR3 region has 17 residues. Trimming shortened V by 5 bases and J by 0 bases, and 17 bases separated the two germline ends. The CDR3 region has the DNA TGTGCCAGCAGCCCCCCGTTTAGACGGAACTCTGGAAACACCATATATTTT. Protein sequence: CASSPPFRRNSGNTIYF.

This clonotype was seen at least ten times. The chain carries TRBV7-2 and TRBJ1-5; the D gene is possibly TRBD1 (5 bases). CDR1 SGHTA and CDR2 FQGNSA come from the germline V gene. The length of the CDR3 is 13 residues. Trimming pared 2 bases from V and 5 bases from J, leaving 7 bases between. CDR3 DNA: TGTGCCAGCAGCTTATTAGGGGATCAGCCCCAGCATTTT. It translates to CASSLLGDQPQHF.

V gene TRBV29-1 combines with J gene TRBJ1-6, with 12 bases matching TRBD1. V dropped 5 bases and J dropped 10; count of bases not matched to a gene: 9. CDR1 and CDR2 from the germline V gene are SQVTM and ANQGSEA. The CDR3 totals 15 residues. CDR3 DNA: TGCAGCGTTACATCGGGACAGGGGGCTGAATCACCCCTCCACTTT. Its translation is CSVTSGQGAESPLHF.

In its sample, this clonotype was seen a few times. The chain is built from TRBV7-6 and TRBJ2-1; D gene uncertain. The CDR3 length is 15 residues. Germline CDR1 SGHVS, CDR2 FNYEAQ. Trimming shortened V by 3 bases and J by 2 bases, and 11 bases separated the two germline ends. The CDR3 reads CASSFNDKTYNEQFF. The CDR3 nucleotides are TGTGCCAGCAGCTTCAACGACAAGACCTACAATGAGCAGTTCTTC.

On this clonotype: A single base separates this from a much larger clone, so it may be a read error. The chain has TRBV29-1 and TRBJ2-5, with D tentatively TRBD1 (5 bases). Germline V gives CDR1 SQVTM, CDR2 ANQGSEA. There are 12 residues in the CDR3. The chain's CDR3 is CGVELQGETQYF. The CDR3 DNA is TGCGGCGTTGAATTGCAGGGTGAGACCCAGTACTTC.

In its sample, this clonotype was seen many times. The chain joins TRBV10-3 to TRBJ2-7, with 9 positions matching TRBD1. With 5 bases clipped from V and 3 bases from J, the junction kept 5 bases outside the gene matches. Looked up from germline, CDR1 is ENHRY and CDR2 is SYGVKD. This CDR3 has 14 amino acids. The CDR3 protein is CAISFDRGNYEQYF. DNA of the CDR3: TGTGCCATCAGTTTCGACAGGGGGAACTACGAGCAGTACTTC.

The chain joins TRBV24-1 to TRBJ2-5; D possibly corresponds to TRBD1 (5 bases). Germline V CDR1 and CDR2: KGHDR, SFDVKD. This CDR3 comprises 16 residues. Trimming took off 3 bases at V and 2 bases at J, with 15 bases between the two ends. This CDR3 reads CATSDTTQEPQETQYF. CDR3 sequence (DNA): TGTGCCACCAGTGATACCACACAGGAACCTCAAGAGACCCAGTACTTC.

In this sample, this clonotype turned up many times. The chain recombines TRBV6-5 with TRBJ2-7; D is perhaps TRBD1 (6 bases). V lost 6 bases, J lost 3 bases, and 21 bases lay in between. Germline values: CDR1 MNHEY, CDR2 SVGAGI. The CDR3 consists of 16 residues. In nucleotides, the CDR3 is TGTGCCAGCAGCTTCACAGGGACACGAGCCAACTACGAGCAGTACTTC. This gives the protein CASSFTGTRANYEQYF.